This TCR beta chain was identified in a study of response to subunit inactivated influenza vaccine. Study outcomes and limitations: The study's authors posited that every seasonal influenza vaccination enlists few new T cells.

A few counts support this clonotype. Its antigen is undetermined. The CDR3 is made up of 12 amino acids. The V end was cut by 3 bases, the J end by 5 bases, with 8 bases between. The germline CDR1 and CDR2 sequences are SGHRS and YFSETQ. TCRdb fed the RT-PCR reads into MiXCR, producing one record per CDR3 protein. This table has about half a million distinct CDR3 sequences, around 8% appearing once. The chain links TRBV5-1 to TRBJ2-5; D remains ambiguous. Specimen: PBMCs from blood, collected roughly 24 months after vaccination. The source is a man aged 50-75 years who received an inactivated influenza vaccine. CDR3 loop: CASSYGEETQYF. The CDR3 region has the DNA TGCGCCAGCAGCTACGGAGAGGAGACCCAGTACTTC.